This T cell receptor (beta chain) was profiled in a study of T cell repertoires in cytomegalovirus infection (dated by TCRdb to about 2019). A note on the overall study: Peptide stimulations targeted recently identified HLA-C-restricted CMV epitopes, whose presentation resists viral immunomodulation, together with well-studied HLA-B-restricted epitopes. The HLA type of each donor mattered for the analysis, because public TCR beta signatures pointed to carriage of CMV infection along with the matching HLA type. Overall results and qualifications from the work: The ex vivo response was dominated by HLA-C-restricted CMV-specific TCR beta clonotypes, and the single most frequent clonotype in two of eight donors was supplied by these HLA-C-restricted clonotypes. Cumulative frequency of public TCR beta family members discriminated carriers of CMV infection plus the relevant HLA type in this cohort and an independent approximately 350-donor cohort.

The instrument given in TCRdb is Illumina HiSeq 1500. TCRdb reanalyzed the raw reads on its own, using fastp at Q25 for trimming and MiXCR for clone calling, and kept in-frame beta chains. Every CDR3 protein is listed once, alongside the most common genes and DNA of its rows. The sample yields about 83,000 distinct CDR3 sequences; about 31% were counted once. The top ten clones comprise about 65% of the sample. Reading the label with the study, this specimen's treatment or condition is: in vitro stimulation with specific CMV peptide epitopes to enrich CMV-specific T cells. The table lists this clonotype with a few counts. Its antigen is unknown. No base-level quality is on record; no much larger clone is a single base apart. V sheds 4 bases and J sheds 5 bases, leaving 17 bases between their ends. The CDR3 has 16 amino acids, counting the end cysteine and phenylalanine. The only DNA kept is the CDR3, 48 bases in frame from the first base. The germline V gene provides CDR1 SGHTA and CDR2 FQGNSA.

This clonotype was sampled from a human donor in good health (CMV status not recorded). Some clones in this sample may be carry-over from other donors' samples. Source: CD8+ T cells from cultured PBMCs, taken from culture after CMV antigen stimulation. The sequence joins TRBV7-2 to TRBJ2-2; a tentative D match to TRBD2 spans 6 bases. Read as DNA, the sequence is TGTGCCAGCAGCTCCTCCGCCGGGGGTTCAACCGGGGAGCTGTTTTTT. This gives the protein CASSSSAGGSTGELFF.